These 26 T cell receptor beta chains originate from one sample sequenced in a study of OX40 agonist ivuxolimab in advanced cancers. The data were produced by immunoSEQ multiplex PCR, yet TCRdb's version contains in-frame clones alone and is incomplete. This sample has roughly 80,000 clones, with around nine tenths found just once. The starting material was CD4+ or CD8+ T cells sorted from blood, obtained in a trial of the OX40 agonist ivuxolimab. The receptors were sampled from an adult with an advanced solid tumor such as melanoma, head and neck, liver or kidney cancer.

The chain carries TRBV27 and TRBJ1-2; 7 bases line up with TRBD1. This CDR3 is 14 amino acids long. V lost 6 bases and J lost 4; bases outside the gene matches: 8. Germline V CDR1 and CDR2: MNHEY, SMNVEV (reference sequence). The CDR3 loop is CASRPSGQIYGYTF. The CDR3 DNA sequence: TGTGCCAGCAGGCCCTCGGGACAGATCTATGGCTACACCTTC.

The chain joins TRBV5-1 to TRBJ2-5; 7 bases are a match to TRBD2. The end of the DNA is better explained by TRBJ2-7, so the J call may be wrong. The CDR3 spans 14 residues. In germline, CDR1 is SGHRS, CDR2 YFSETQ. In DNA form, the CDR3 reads TGCGCCAGCAGGGCCGGGACTACGCCGTACGAGCAGTACTTC. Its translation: CASRAGTTPYEQYF.

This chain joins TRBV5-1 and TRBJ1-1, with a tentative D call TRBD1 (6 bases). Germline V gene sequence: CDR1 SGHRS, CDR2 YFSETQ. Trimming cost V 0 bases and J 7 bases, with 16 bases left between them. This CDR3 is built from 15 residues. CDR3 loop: CASSLAGTRSNEAFF. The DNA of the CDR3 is TGCGCCAGCAGCTTGGCCGGGACAAGGTCTAATGAAGCTTTCTTT.

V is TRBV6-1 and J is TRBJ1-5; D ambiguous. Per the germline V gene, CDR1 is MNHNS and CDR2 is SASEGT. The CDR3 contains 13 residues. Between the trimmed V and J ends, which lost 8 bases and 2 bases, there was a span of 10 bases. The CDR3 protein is CASLKRGNQPQHF. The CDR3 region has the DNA TGTGCCAGCTTGAAAAGGGGCAATCAGCCCCAGCATTTT.

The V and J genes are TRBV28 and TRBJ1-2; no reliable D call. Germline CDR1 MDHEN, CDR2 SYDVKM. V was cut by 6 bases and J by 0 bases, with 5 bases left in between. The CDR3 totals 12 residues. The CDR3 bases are TGTGCCAGCAGACCAGCTAACTATGGCTACACCTTC. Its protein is CASRPANYGYTF.

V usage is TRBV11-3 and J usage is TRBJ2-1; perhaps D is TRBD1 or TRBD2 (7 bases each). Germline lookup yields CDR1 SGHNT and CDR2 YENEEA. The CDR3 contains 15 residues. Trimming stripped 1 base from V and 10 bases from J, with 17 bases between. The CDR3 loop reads CASSLVGGGSGEQFF. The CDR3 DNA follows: TGTGCCAGCAGCTTAGTAGGGGGCGGGAGTGGGGAGCAGTTCTTC.

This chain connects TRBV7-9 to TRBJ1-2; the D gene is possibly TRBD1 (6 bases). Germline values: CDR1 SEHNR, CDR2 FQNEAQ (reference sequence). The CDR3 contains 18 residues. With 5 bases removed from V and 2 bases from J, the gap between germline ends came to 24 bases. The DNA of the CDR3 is TGTGCCAGCAGCCACGGCACGGTGCGGGGGGCGCGGAACTATGGCTACACCTTC. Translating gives CASSHGTVRGARNYGYTF. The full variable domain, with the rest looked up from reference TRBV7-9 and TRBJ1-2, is DTGVSQNPRHKITKRGQNVTFRCDPISEHNRLYWYRQTLGQGPEFLTYFQNEAQLEKSRLLSDRFSAERPKGSFSTLEIQRTEQGDSAMYLCASSHGTVRGARNYGYTFGSGTRLTVV.

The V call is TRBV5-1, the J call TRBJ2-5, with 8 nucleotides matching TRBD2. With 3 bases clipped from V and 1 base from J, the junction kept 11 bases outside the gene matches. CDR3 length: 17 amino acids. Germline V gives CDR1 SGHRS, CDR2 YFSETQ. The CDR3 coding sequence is TGCGCCAGCAGCTATGTACGGGAGGGGCAGGGCCAAGAGACCCAGTACTTC. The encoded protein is CASSYVREGQGQETQYF.

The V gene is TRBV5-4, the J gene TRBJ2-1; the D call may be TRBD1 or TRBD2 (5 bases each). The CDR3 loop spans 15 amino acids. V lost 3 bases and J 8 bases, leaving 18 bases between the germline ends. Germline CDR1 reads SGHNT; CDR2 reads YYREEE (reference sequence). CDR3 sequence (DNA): TGTGCCAGCAGCTCTGTCCGGGACCCAGACGATGAGCAGTTCTTC. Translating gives CASSSVRDPDDEQFF.

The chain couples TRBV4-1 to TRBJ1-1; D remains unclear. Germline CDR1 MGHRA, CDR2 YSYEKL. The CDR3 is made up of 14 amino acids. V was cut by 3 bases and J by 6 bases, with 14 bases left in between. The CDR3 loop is CASSHRERLAEAFF. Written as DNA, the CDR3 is TGCGCCAGCAGCCATAGAGAGCGGTTGGCTGAAGCTTTCTTT.

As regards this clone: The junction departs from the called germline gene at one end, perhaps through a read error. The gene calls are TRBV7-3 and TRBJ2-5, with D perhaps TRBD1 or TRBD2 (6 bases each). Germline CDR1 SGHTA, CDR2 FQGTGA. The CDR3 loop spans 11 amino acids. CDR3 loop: CASSLKGGENF. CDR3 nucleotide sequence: TGTGCCAGCAGCCTGAAGGGGGGAGAAAACTTC. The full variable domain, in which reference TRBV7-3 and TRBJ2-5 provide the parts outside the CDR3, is GAGVSQTPSNKVTEKGKYVELRCDPISGHTALYWYRQSLGQGPEFLIYFQGTGAADDSGLPNDRFFAVRPEGSVSTLKIQRTERGDSAVYLCASSLKGGENFGPGTRLLVL.

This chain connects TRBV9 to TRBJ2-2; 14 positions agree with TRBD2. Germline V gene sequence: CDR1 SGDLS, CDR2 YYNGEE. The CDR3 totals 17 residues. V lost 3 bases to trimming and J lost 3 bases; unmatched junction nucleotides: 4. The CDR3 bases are TGTGCCAGCAGCGCGACGGGACTAGCGGGGGACACCGGGGAGCTGTTTTTT. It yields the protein CASSATGLAGDTGELFF.

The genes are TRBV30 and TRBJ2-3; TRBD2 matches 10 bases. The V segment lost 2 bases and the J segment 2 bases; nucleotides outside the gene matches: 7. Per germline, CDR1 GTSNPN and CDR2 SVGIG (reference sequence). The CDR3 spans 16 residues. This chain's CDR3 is CAWSMASGGFTDTQYF. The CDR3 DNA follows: TGTGCCTGGAGTATGGCTAGCGGGGGATTCACAGATACGCAGTATTTT.

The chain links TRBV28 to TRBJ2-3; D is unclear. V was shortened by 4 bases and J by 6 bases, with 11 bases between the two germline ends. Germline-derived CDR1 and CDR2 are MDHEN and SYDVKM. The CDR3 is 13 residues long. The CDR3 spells CASSYIVGDTQYF. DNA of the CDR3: TGTGCCAGCAGTTATATCGTTGGGGATACGCAGTATTTT.

CDR3 DNA: TGTGCCAGCTCATCTGCTTTGGATCAGCCCCAGCATTTT. Translation gives CASSSALDQPQHF. V gene TRBV18 combines with J gene TRBJ1-5; the D is unclear. The CDR3 has 13 amino acids. V was pared by 5 bases and J by 5 bases, with 10 bases between. The germline CDR1 and CDR2 sequences are KGHSH and LQKENI.

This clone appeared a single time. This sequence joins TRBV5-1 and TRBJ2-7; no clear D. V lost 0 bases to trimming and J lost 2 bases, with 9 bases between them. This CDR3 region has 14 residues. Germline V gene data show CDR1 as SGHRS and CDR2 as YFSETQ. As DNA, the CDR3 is TGCGCCAGCAGCTTGGAGGGTGGCCCCTACGAGCAGTACTTC. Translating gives CASSLEGGPYEQYF.

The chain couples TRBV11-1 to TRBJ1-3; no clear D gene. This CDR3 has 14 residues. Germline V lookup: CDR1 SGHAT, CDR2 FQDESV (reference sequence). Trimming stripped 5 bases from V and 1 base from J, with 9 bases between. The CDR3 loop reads CASSRTRSGNTIYF. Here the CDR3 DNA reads TGTGCCAGCAGCCGGACTAGGTCTGGAAACACCATATATTTT.

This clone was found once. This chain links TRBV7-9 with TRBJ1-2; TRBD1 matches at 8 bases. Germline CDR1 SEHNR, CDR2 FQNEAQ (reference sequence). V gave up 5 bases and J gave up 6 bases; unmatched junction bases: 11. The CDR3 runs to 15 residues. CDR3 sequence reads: CASSPSMTGVDGYTF. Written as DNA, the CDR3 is TGTGCCAGCAGCCCCTCCATGACAGGGGTGGATGGCTACACCTTC. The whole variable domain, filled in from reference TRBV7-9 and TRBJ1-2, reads DTGVSQNPRHKITKRGQNVTFRCDPISEHNRLYWYRQTLGQGPEFLTYFQNEAQLEKSRLLSDRFSAERPKGSFSTLEIQRTEQGDSAMYLCASSPSMTGVDGYTFGSGTRLTVV.

The CDR3 nucleotides read TGTGCCAGCAGCCCTCAAAAGGATCTACCCTCCTACAATGAGCAGTTCTTC. It yields the protein CASSPQKDLPSYNEQFF. The V gene is TRBV4-2, the J gene TRBJ2-1, with unresolved D. CDR3 size: 17 residues. The V gene's germline CDR1 is LGHNA and CDR2 YNFKEQ. Trimming left V 4 bases short and J 0 bases short, with 16 bases between.

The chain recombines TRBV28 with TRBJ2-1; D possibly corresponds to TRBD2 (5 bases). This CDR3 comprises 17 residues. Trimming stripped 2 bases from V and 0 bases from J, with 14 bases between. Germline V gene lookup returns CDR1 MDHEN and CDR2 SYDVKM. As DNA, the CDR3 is TGTGCCAGCAGTTTAGGTTTAGCGAGAAACTCCTACAATGAGCAGTTCTTC. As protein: CASSLGLARNSYNEQFF.

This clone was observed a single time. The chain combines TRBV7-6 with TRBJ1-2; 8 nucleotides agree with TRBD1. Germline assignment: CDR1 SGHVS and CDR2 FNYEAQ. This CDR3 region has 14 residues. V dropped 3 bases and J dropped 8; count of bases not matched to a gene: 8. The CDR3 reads CASSFLQGAGGYTF. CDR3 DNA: TGTGCCAGCAGCTTTCTGCAGGGGGCGGGAGGCTACACCTTC. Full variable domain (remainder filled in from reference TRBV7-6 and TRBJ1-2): GAGVSQSPRYKVTKRGQDVALRCDPISGHVSLYWYRQALGQGPEFLTYFNYEAQQDKSGLPNDRFSAERPEGSISTLTIQRTEQRDSAMYRCASSFLQGAGGYTFGSGTRLTVV.

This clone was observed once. The chain's CDR3 is CASSPQRTGGAFF. DNA for the CDR3: TGTGCCAGCAGTCCTCAACGGACAGGGGGAGCTTTCTTT. V and J are TRBV6-6 and TRBJ1-1; 10 nucleotides agree with TRBD1. J was trimmed by 10 bases and V by 5 bases; bases with no gene match: 7. CDR1 and CDR2 from the germline V gene are MNHNY and SVGAGI (reference sequence). The CDR3 is made up of 13 amino acids.

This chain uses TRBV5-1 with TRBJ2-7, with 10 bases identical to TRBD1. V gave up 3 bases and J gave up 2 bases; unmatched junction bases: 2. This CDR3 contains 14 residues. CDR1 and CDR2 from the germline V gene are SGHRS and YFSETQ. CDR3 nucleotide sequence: TGCGCCAGCAGCTCGACAGGGGGCACCTACGAGCAGTACTTC. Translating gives CASSSTGGTYEQYF.

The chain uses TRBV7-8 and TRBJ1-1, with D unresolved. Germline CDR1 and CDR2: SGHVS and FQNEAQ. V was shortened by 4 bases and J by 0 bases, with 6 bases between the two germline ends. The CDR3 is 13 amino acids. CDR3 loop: CASSWNMNTEAFF. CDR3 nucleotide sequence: TGTGCCAGCAGCTGGAATATGAACACTGAAGCTTTCTTT.

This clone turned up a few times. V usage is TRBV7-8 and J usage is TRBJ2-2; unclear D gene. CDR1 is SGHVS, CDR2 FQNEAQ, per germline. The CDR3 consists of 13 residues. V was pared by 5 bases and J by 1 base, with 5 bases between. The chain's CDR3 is CASSRQNTGELFF. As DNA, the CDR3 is TGTGCCAGCAGCCGTCAGAACACCGGGGAGCTGTTTTTT.

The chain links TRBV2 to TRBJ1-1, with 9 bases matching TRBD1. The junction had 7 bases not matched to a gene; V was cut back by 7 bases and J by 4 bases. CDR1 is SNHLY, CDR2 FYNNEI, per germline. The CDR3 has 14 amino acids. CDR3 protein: CASTNRGQGTEAFF. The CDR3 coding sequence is TGTGCCAGCACAAACAGGGGGCAGGGCACTGAAGCTTTCTTT.